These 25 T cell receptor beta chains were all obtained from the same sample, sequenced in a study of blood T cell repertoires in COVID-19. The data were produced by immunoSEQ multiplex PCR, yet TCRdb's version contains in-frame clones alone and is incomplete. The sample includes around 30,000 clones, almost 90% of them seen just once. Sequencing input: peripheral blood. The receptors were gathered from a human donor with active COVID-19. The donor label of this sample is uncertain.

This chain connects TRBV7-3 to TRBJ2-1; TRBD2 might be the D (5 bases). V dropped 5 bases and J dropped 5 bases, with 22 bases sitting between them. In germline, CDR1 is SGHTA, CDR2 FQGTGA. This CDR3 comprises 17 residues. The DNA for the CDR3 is TGTGCCAGCAGCGCTGAGCCCGGACTGAGTAAAAACAATGAGCAGTTCTTC. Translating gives CASSAEPGLSKNNEQFF.

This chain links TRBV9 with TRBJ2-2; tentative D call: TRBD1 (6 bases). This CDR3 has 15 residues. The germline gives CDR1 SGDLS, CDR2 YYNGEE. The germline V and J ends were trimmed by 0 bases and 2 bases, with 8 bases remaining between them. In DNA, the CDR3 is TGTGCCAGCAGCGTAGGTGGGGGCAACACCGGGGAGCTGTTTTTT. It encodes CASSVGGGNTGELFF.

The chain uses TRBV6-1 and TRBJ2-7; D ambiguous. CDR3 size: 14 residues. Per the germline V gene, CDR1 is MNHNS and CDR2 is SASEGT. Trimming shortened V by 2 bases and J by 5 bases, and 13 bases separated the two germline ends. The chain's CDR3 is CASSELSSSHEQYF. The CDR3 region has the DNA TGTGCCAGCAGTGAATTGAGTAGTTCCCACGAGCAGTACTTC.

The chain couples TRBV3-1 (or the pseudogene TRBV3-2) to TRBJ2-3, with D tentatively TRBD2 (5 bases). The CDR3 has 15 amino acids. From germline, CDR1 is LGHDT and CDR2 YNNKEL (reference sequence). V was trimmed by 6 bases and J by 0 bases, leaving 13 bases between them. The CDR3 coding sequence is TGTGCCAGCAGTGAGAGGGTAACTAGCACAGATACGCAGTATTTT. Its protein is CASSERVTSTDTQYF.

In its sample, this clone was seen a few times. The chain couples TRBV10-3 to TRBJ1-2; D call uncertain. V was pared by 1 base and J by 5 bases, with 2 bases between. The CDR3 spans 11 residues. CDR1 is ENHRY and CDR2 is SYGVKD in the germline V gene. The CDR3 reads CAISELYGYTF. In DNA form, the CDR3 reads TGTGCCATCAGTGAGTTATATGGCTACACCTTC.

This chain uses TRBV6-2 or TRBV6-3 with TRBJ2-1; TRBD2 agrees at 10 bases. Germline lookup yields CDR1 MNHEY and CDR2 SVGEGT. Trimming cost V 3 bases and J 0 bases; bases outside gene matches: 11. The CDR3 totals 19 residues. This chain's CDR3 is CASSYSLAGGPSSYNEQFF. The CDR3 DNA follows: TGTGCCAGCAGTTATTCGTTAGCGGGGGGCCCCAGCTCCTACAATGAGCAGTTCTTC.

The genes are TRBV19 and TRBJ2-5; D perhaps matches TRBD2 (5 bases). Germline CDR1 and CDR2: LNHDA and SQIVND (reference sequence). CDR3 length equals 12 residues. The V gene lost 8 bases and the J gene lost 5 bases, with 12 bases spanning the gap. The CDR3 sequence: CASSGPGETQYF. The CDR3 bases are TGTGCCAGTTCCGGACCGGGGGAGACCCAGTACTTC.

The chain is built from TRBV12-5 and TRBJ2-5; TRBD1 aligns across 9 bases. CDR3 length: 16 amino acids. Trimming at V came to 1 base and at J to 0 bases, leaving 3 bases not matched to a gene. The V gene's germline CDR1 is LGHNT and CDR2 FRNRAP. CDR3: CASGLAGTGYQETQYF. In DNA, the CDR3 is TGTGCTAGTGGTTTGGCCGGGACAGGGTACCAAGAGACCCAGTACTTC.

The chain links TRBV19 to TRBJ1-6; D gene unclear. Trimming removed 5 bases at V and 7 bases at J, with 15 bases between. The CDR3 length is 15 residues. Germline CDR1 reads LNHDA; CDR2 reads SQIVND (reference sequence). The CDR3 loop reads CASSLLARGNSPLHF. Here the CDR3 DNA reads TGTGCCAGTAGTCTCCTGGCCAGAGGCAATTCACCCCTCCACTTT.

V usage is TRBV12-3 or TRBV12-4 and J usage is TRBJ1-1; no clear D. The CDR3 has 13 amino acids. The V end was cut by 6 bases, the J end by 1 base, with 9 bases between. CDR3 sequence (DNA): TGTGCCAGCAGATCCCGGGAGAACACTGAAGCTTTCTTT. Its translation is CASRSRENTEAFF.

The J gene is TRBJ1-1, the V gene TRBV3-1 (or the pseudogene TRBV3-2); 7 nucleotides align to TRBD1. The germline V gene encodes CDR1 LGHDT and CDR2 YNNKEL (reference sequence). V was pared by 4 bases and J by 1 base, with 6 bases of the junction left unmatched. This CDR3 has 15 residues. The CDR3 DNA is TGTGCCAGCAGCCCTGTACAGGGGTGGAACACTGAAGCTTTCTTT. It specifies CASSPVQGWNTEAFF.

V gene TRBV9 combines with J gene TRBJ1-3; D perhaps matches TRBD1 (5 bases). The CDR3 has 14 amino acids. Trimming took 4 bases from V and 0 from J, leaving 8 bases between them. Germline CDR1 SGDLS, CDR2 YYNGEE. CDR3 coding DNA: TGTGCCAGCAGCCGGGGGGGCTCTGGAAACACCATATATTTT. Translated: CASSRGGSGNTIYF.

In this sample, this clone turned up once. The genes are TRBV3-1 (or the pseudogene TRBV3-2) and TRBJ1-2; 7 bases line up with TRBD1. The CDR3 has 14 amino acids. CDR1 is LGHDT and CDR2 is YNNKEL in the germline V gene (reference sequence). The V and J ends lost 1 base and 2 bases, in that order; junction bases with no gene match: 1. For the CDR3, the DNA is TGTGCCAGCAGCCAAGGGGACAGCAACTATGGCTACACCTTC. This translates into CASSQGDSNYGYTF.

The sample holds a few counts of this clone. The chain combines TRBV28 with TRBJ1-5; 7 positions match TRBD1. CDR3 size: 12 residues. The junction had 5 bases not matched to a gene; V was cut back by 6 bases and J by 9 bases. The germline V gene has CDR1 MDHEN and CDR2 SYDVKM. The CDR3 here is CASRSGGSPQHF. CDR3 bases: TGTGCCAGCAGGTCAGGGGGGTCGCCCCAGCATTTT. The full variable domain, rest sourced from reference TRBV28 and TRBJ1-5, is DVKVTQSSRYLVKRTGEKVFLECVQDMDHENMFWYRQDPGLGLRLIYFSYDVKMKEKGDIPEGYSVSREKKERFSLILESASTNQTSMYLCASRSGGSPQHFGDGTRLSIL.

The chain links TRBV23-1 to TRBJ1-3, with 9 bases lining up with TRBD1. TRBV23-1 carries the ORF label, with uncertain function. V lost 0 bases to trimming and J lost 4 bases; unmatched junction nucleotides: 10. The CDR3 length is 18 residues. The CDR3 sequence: CASSQSTGQGLGGNTIYF. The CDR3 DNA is TGCGCCAGCAGTCAATCTACAGGACAGGGGTTAGGAGGAAACACCATATATTTT.

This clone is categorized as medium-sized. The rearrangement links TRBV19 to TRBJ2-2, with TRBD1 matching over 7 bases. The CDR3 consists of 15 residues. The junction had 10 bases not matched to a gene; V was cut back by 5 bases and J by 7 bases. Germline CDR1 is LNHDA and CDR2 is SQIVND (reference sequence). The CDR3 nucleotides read TGTGCCAGTAGTTTACAGGGATGGGACAGCGGGGAGCTGTTTTTT. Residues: CASSLQGWDSGELFF. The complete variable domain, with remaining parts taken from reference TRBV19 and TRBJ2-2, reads DGGITQSPKYLFRKEGQNVTLSCEQNLNHDAMYWYRQDPGQGLRLIYYSQIVNDFQKGDIAEGYSVSREKKESFPLTVTSAQKNPTAFYLCASSLQGWDSGELFFGEGSRLTVL.

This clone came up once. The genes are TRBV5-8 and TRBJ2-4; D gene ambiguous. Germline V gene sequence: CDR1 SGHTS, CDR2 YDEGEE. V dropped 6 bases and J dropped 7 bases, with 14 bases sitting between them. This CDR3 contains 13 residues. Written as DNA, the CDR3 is TGTGCCAGCACCCCCCTCCTAGTGAACATTCAGTACTTC. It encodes CASTPLLVNIQYF.

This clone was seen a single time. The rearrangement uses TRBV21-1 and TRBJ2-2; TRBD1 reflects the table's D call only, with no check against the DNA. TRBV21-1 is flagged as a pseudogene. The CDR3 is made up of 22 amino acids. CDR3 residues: CASSRGMRGSPFRAENTGELFF. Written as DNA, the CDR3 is TGTGCCAGCAGCAGGGGAATGAGGGGGTCGCCTTTTAGGGCCGAAAACACCGGGGAGCTGTTTTTT.

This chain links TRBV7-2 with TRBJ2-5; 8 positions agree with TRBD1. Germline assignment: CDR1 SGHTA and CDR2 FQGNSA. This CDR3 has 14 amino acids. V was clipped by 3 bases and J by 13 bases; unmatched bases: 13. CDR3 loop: CASSLDANSGTGYF. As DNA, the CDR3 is TGTGCCAGCAGCTTGGATGCGAATTCCGGGACAGGGTACTTC.

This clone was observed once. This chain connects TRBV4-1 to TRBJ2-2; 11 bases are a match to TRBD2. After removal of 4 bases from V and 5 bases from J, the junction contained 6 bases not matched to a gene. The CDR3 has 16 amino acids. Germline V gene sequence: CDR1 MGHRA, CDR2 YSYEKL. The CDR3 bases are TGCGCCAGCAGCCCCGGGACTAGCGGAGGAACCGGGGAGCTGTTTTTT. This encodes CASSPGTSGGTGELFF.

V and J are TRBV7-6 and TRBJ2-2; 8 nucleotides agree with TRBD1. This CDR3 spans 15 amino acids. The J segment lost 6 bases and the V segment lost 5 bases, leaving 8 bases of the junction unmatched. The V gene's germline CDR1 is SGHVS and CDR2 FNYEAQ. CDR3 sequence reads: CASSEPGQAPGELFF. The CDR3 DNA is TGTGCCAGCAGCGAACCGGGACAGGCCCCCGGGGAGCTGTTTTTT.

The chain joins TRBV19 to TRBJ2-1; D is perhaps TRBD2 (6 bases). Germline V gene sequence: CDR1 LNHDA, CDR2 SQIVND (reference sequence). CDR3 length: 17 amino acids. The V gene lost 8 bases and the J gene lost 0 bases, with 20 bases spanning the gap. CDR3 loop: CASASTWGGASYNEQFF. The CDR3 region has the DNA TGTGCCAGTGCCTCGACCTGGGGAGGAGCCTCCTACAATGAGCAGTTCTTC.

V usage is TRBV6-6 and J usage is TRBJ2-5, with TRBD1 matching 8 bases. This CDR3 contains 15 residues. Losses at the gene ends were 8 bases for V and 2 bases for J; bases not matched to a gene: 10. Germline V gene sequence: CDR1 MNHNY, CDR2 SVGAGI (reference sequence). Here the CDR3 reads CASSQEGTGQETQYF. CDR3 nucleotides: TGTGCCAGCTCGCAGGAGGGGACAGGACAAGAGACCCAGTACTTC.

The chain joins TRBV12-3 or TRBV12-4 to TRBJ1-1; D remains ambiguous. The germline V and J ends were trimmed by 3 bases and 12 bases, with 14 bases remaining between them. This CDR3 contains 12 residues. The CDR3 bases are TGTGCCAGCAGTTTCCGGAGGCGCAGGTCTTTCTTT. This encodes CASSFRRRRSFF.

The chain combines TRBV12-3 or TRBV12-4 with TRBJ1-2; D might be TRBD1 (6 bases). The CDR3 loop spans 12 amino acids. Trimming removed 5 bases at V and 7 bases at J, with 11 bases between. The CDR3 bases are TGTGCCAGCAGTCCGACAGGTCGTGGCTACACCTTC. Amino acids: CASSPTGRGYTF.